These T cell receptor beta chains were read from a single sample in a study of post-analysis software for immune sequencing data. TCRdb re-derived calls from the PCR reads in MiXCR, one entry per CDR3 protein. The repertoire holds approximately 770,000 distinct CDR3 sequences, with under 60% as singletons. Input material: blood. Receptors were obtained from a girl aged 10 to 17 with multiple sclerosis. CDR3s include the opening cysteine and the closing phenylalanine or tryptophan. The order of the fields is V gene, clone size, J gene, D gene, CDR3 DNA, CDR3 protein. The D gene is left open where the match is weak. Clone size is shown for a subset of rows, as once, few, many or a class of expanded clone.

V: TRBV6-5
size: many
J: TRBJ2-7
D: .
DNA: TGTGCCAGCAGTTACGACGGTTCCTACGAGCAGTACTTC
CDR3: CASSYDGSYEQYF

V: TRBV20-1
size: few
J: TRBJ1-2
D: .
DNA: TGCAGTGCTAGAGATAGTGGGCCGCCAAACTATGGCTACACCTTC
CDR3: CSARDSGPPNYGYTF

V: TRBV4-3
size: .
J: TRBJ1-2
D: TRBD1
DNA: TGCGCCAGCAGCCAAGGCCACAGGGGCTATGGCTACACCTTC
CDR3: CASSQGHRGYGYTF

V: TRBV7-3
size: .
J: TRBJ2-7
D: TRBD2
DNA: TGTGCCAGCAGCTTACTAGCGGGAGGATTGAACGAGCAGTACTTC
CDR3: CASSLLAGGLNEQYF

V: TRBV6-5
size: few
J: TRBJ2-1
D: TRBD2
DNA: TGTGCCGCTCAGCCACTAGCGGGATCCGCAAATGAGCAGTTCTTC
CDR3: CAAQPLAGSANEQFF

V: TRBV24-1
size: .
J: TRBJ1-5
D: .
DNA: TGTGCCACCTCCATCGGAACAGGCCCGCTGCCTAAGTATAGCAATCAGCCCCAGCATTTT
CDR3: CATSIGTGPLPKYSNQPQHF

V: TRBV29-1
size: few
J: TRBJ1-2
D: .
DNA: TGCAGCGTTGATAGGGGGATCGGATATGGCTACACCTTC
CDR3: CSVDRGIGYGYTF

V: TRBV9
size: .
J: TRBJ1-2
D: .
DNA: TGTGCCACCGAGGGGAACTATGGCTACACCTTC
CDR3: CATEGNYGYTF

V: TRBV12-3/TRBV12-4
size: once
J: TRBJ2-7
D: .
DNA: TGTGCCAGCAGTTTAGAGGGCCACCACGAGCAGTACTTC
CDR3: CASSLEGHHEQYF

V: TRBV5-5
size: .
J: TRBJ2-4
D: .
DNA: TGTGCCAGCAGCCTAGGCGGCTGGAGCGGAGTAGAGCAGTACTTC
CDR3: CASSLGGWSGVEQYF

V: TRBV18
size: .
J: TRBJ2-4
D: TRBD1
DNA: TGTGCCAGCTCACCCGGGACAGGACAAAACATTCAGTACTTC
CDR3: CASSPGTGQNIQYF

V: TRBV29-1
size: few
J: TRBJ2-3
D: .
DNA: TGCAGCGCCGGAACCAGGGTACCAGATACGCAGTATTTT
CDR3: CSAGTRVPDTQYF

V: TRBV6-5
size: few
J: TRBJ2-7
D: TRBD1
DNA: TGTGCCAGCAGTTCCAGACCGGGACAGCCCTACGAGCAGTACTTC
CDR3: CASSSRPGQPYEQYF

V: TRBV12-3/TRBV12-4
size: .
J: TRBJ2-3
D: TRBD1
DNA: TGTGCCAGCAGCTCGACAGGGGTCAGCACAGATACGCAGTATTTT
CDR3: CASSSTGVSTDTQYF

V: TRBV20-1
size: few
J: TRBJ2-1
D: TRBD2
DNA: TGCAGTGCCGGACGGGCGGGAGTGGGCAATGAGCAGTTCTTC
CDR3: CSAGRAGVGNEQFF

V: TRBV4-3
size: .
J: TRBJ2-7
D: TRBD2
DNA: TGCGCCAGCAGCCAAGATGTCGGACTAGCGGGAGGGCGCTACGAGCAGTACTTC
CDR3: CASSQDVGLAGGRYEQYF

V: TRBV11-2
size: few
J: TRBJ2-6
D: TRBD1
DNA: TGTGCCAGCAGCTTAGTCCGACGACAGGGGAATCGCTCTGGGGCCAACGTCCTGACTTTC
CDR3: CASSLVRRQGNRSGANVLTF

V: TRBV14
size: .
J: TRBJ2-5
D: .
DNA: TGTGCCAGCAGCCAAGCCAAGGGGCAGGGCCGGCAAGAGACCCAGTACTTC
CDR3: CASSQAKGQGRQETQYF

V: TRBV12-3/TRBV12-4
size: many
J: TRBJ2-7
D: .
DNA: TGTGCCAGCAGTTCGCTCGGAGAGCAGTACTTC
CDR3: CASSSLGEQYF

V: TRBV7-2
size: .
J: TRBJ2-4
D: TRBD1
DNA: TGTGCCAGCAGCTCGACAGGGGGGTTAGCCAAAAACATTCAGTACTTC
CDR3: CASSSTGGLAKNIQYF

V: TRBV5-1
size: .
J: TRBJ2-2
D: .
DNA: TGCGCCAGCAGCTTGTCCAATATTGGCAGGGACGGGGAGCTGTTTTTT
CDR3: CASSLSNIGRDGELFF

V: TRBV6-5
size: few
J: TRBJ1-2
D: .
DNA: TGTGCCAGCAGTTACGTTGGGGCAGAACGCGGCTACACCTTC
CDR3: CASSYVGAERGYTF